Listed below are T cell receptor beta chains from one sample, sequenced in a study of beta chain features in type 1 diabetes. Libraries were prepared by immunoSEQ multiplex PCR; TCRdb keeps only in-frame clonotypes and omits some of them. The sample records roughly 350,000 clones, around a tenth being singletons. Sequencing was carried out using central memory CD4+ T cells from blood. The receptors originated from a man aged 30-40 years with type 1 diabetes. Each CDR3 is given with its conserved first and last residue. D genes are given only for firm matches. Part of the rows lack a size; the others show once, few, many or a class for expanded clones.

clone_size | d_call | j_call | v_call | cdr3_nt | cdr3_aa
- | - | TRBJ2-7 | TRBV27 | TGTGCCAGCAGTCCCAGAACAGATTACGAGCAGTACTTC | CASSPRTDYEQYF
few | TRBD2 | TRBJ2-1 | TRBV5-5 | TGTGCCAGCAGCTTTGGACTAGCGAGTGACAATGAGCAGTTCTTC | CASSFGLASDNEQFF
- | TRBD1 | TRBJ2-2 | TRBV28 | TGTGCCAGCAGTTTATTACAGACAGGGGCCGGGGAGCTGTTTTTT | CASSLLQTGAGELFF
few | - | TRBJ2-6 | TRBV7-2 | TGTGCCAGCAGCAAAAGACAGCGAGCCTCTGGGGCCAACGTCCTGACTTTC | CASSKRQRASGANVLTF
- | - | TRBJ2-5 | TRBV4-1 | TGCGCCAGCAGCCAAGATCTCGCTCAAGAGACCCAGTACTTC | CASSQDLAQETQYF
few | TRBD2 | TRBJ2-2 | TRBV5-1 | TGCGCCAGCAGCCTGGAGCAAGGGAGGGTGTTTTTT | CASSLEQGRVFF
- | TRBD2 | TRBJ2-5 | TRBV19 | TGTGCCAGTAGTATACGGAGGACTAGCGGGAGGTCCCTGGAGACCCAGTACTTC | CASSIRRTSGRSLETQYF
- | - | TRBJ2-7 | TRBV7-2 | TGTGCCAGCAGCTTAGAGATAGCTGCATTCTACGAGCAGTACTTC | CASSLEIAAFYEQYF
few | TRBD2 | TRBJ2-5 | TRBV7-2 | TGTGCCAGCAGCCCTACCGGGACTAGCGTAGAGACCCAGTACTTC | CASSPTGTSVETQYF
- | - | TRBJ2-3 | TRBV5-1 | TGCGCCAGCAGCGAGGACAGTAGCACAGATACGCAGTATTTT | CASSEDSSTDTQYF
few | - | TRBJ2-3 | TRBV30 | TGTGCCTGGGAAATCGGGGGCACAGATACGCAGTATTTT | CAWEIGGTDTQYF
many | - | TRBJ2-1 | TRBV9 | TGTGCCAGCAGCGTAGCAGCAGGGGTACAGTTCTTC | CASSVAAGVQFF
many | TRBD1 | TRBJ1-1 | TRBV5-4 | TGTGCCAGCAGCCTGGGACAGTTGGATGTGGCTTTCTTT | CASSLGQLDVAFF
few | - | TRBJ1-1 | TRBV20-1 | TGCAGTGCTAGTAGGTACACTGAAGCTTTCTTT | CSASRYTEAFF
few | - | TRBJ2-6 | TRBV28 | TGTGCCAGCAGATCCCCTACAGGGGGGGCCAACGTCCTGACTTTC | CASRSPTGGANVLTF
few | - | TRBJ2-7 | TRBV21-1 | TGTGCCAGCAGCATCAGGACAGAGACCTACGAGCAGTACTTC | CASSIRTETYEQYF
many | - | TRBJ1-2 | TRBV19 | TGTGCCAGTAGTACCATCCTAAGGCAGAATGATGGCTACACCTTC | CASSTILRQNDGYTF
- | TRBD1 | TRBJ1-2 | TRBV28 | TGTGCCAGCAGTTTCCGGACAGGCGTCTATGGCTACACCTTC | CASSFRTGVYGYTF
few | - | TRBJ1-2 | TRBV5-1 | TGCGCCAGCAGCTTATTGGGTGAGGGCTACACCTTC | CASSLLGEGYTF
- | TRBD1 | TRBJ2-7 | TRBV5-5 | TGTGCCAGCAGCCCCGGACAGGGGGCACGAGAGCAGTACTTC | CASSPGQGAREQYF
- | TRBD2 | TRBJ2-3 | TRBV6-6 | TGTGCCAGCAGCTCAGCGGGAAGCACAGATACGCAGTATTTT | CASSSAGSTDTQYF
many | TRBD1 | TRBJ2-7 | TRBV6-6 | TGTGCCAGCAGTTACGGGACAGGGACCTCCTACGAGCAGTACTTC | CASSYGTGTSYEQYF
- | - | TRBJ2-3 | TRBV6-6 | TGTGCCAGCAGTTACGGAACTGGAGCAGATACGCAGTATTTT | CASSYGTGADTQYF
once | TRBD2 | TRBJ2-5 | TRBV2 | TGTGCCAGCAGACGGACTAGCGGGCAAGAGACCCAGTACTTC | CASRRTSGQETQYF
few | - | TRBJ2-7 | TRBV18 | TGTGCCAGCTCTCCCGACGGGACCCCTAACTACGAGCAGTACTTC | CASSPDGTPNYEQYF
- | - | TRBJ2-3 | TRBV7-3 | TGTGCCAGCGGACTCTCCGGGGGCACAGATACGCAGTATTTT | CASGLSGGTDTQYF
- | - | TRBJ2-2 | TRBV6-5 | TGTGCCAGCTCCCCATACCGGAACACCGGGGAGCTGTTTTTT | CASSPYRNTGELFF
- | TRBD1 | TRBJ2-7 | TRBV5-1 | TGCGCCAGCAGCTCCGGGACAGGGATGTACGAGCAGTACTTC | CASSSGTGMYEQYF
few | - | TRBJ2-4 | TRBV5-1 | TGCGCCAGCAGCTTGGGACAATTAAACATTCAGTACTTC | CASSLGQLNIQYF
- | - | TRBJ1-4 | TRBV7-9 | TGTGCCAGCAGCTCGACCGGGGGTAATGAAAAACTGTTTTTT | CASSSTGGNEKLFF
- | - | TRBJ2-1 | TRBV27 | TGTGCCAGCAGCAATTTTCGAGGTTACTCCTACAATGAGCAGTTCTTC | CASSNFRGYSYNEQFF
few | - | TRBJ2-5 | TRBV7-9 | TGTGCCAGCACCTTGGTAGGAGTTGAAGAGACCCAGTACTTC | CASTLVGVEETQYF
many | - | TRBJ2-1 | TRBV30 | TGTGCCTGGAGTGAGTGGACCAAACATGAGCAGTTCTTC | CAWSEWTKHEQFF
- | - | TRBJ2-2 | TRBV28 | TGTGCCATCGCGGGGATTGGGTGGGGGGACGCTGGTGGCACCGGGGAGCTGTTTTTT | CAIAGIGWGDAGGTGELFF
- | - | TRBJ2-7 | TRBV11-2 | TGTGCCAGCAGCTTAGCGCAGGGACCCTACGAGCAGTACTTC | CASSLAQGPYEQYF
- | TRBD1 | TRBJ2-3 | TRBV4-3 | TGCGCCAGCAGCACCCGGGACAGGGCCGATACGCAGTATTTT | CASSTRDRADTQYF
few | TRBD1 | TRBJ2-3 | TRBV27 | TGTGCCAGCAGAAAGGGGGACAGGGGTAGCACAGATACGCAGTATTTT | CASRKGDRGSTDTQYF
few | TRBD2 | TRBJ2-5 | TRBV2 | TGTGCCAGCAGTTGGACTAGCGTAGAGACCCAGTACTTC | CASSWTSVETQYF
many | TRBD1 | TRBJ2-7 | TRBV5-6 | TGTGCCAGCAGCGTAACCCCTGACAGGGGGTTCGGAGAGCAGTACTTC | CASSVTPDRGFGEQYF
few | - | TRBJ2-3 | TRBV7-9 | TGTGCCAGCAGCCTTAGCGGGACAGGGTGGACAGATACGCAGTATTTT | CASSLSGTGWTDTQYF
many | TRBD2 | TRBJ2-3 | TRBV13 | TGTGCCAGCAGCGGCCGAGGGCGGGAGTGGGCGTATTTT | CASSGRGREWAYF
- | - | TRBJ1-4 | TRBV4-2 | TGTGCCAGCAGCCCGGGGGGGACCTTTAATGAAAAACTGTTTTTT | CASSPGGTFNEKLFF
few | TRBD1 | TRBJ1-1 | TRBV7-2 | TGTGCCAGCAGCTTGTGGGGACAGACTACAGTGAACACTGAAGCTTTCTTT | CASSLWGQTTVNTEAFF